Each of the 15 T cell receptor beta chains below was sequenced from the same sample in a study of OX40 agonist ivuxolimab in advanced cancers. Clones were read by immunoSEQ multiplex PCR, and TCRdb kept only the in-frame ones, dropping some. The data show around 66,000 clones, with about 86% seen just once and less than 4.5% held by the top ten. Sequencing was performed on CD4+ or CD8+ T cells sorted from blood, taken in a trial of the OX40 agonist ivuxolimab. The receptors were gathered from an adult with an advanced solid tumor such as melanoma, head and neck, liver or kidney cancer.

The chain combines TRBV7-2 with TRBJ2-1; D uncertain. The germline V and J ends were trimmed by 1 base and 4 bases, with 11 bases remaining between them. The CDR3 contains 15 residues. Germline loops: CDR1 SGHTA, CDR2 FQGNSA. CDR3 loop: CASSLGNQIYNEQFF. The CDR3 nucleotides read TGTGCCAGCAGCTTAGGAAACCAGATTTACAATGAGCAGTTCTTC.

The chain carries TRBV10-3 and TRBJ1-2, with 8 positions matching TRBD1. Germline V gives CDR1 ENHRY, CDR2 SYGVKD. The CDR3 runs 15 residues. The trim removed 2 bases at V and 4 bases at J, leaving 6 bases unmatched. Written as DNA, the CDR3 is TGTGCCATCAGTGAGACCGACAGGGGAGGCTATGGCTACACCTTC. It translates to CAISETDRGGYGYTF.

The rearrangement joins TRBV5-1 to TRBJ2-2; D is perhaps TRBD1 (7 bases). This CDR3 has 16 residues. V dropped 0 bases and J dropped 5 bases, with 14 bases sitting between them. Germline CDR1 SGHRS, CDR2 YFSETQ. CDR3 region: CASSLGQGGATGELFF. The CDR3 DNA reads TGCGCCAGCAGCTTGGGTCAGGGGGGCGCGACCGGGGAGCTGTTTTTT.

The chain joins TRBV7-2 to TRBJ1-1; weak D call: TRBD1 (6 bases). The germline CDR1 and CDR2 sequences are SGHTA and FQGNSA. Trimming took 2 bases from V and 1 from J, leaving 14 bases between them. CDR3 size: 16 residues. DNA for the CDR3: TGTGCCAGCAGCTTATACGGCAGGGGACGGAACACTGAAGCTTTCTTT. Its translation is CASSLYGRGRNTEAFF.

The chain uses TRBV7-9 and TRBJ2-2, with D maybe TRBD2 (5 bases). V lost 11 bases and J lost 3, with 19 bases in between. In germline, CDR1 is SEHNR, CDR2 FQNEAQ (reference sequence). The CDR3 length is 15 residues. The CDR3 DNA sequence: TGTGCCTTAACGGTAGAGGGTCTGTACACCGGGGAGCTGTTTTTT. As protein: CALTVEGLYTGELFF.

The sample holds one count of this clone. The chain employs TRBV5-1 and TRBJ2-3; perhaps TRBD1 as D (6 bases). Germline-derived CDR1 and CDR2 are SGHRS and YFSETQ. The CDR3 runs 15 residues. The V end was cut by 0 bases, the J end by 1 base, with 9 bases between. The CDR3 reads CASSLEHRGTDTQYF. In nucleotides, the CDR3 is TGCGCCAGCAGCTTGGAACACAGGGGCACAGATACGCAGTATTTT. The full variable domain, in which reference TRBV5-1 and TRBJ2-3 provide the parts outside the CDR3, is KAGVTQTPRYLIKTRGQQVTLSCSPISGHRSVSWYQQTPGQGLQFLFEYFSETQRNKGNFPGRFSGRQFSNSRSEMNVSTLELGDSALYLCASSLEHRGTDTQYFGPGTRLTVL.

The chain employs TRBV5-1 and TRBJ2-3; 8 positions match TRBD2. This CDR3 comprises 14 residues. V lost 1 base, J lost 4 bases, and 2 bases stayed unmatched. Germline CDR1 is SGHRS and CDR2 is YFSETQ. CDR3 nucleotides: TGCGCCAGCAGCTTGAGCGGGGGCTCAGATACGCAGTATTTT. This gives the protein CASSLSGGSDTQYF.

The chain has TRBV5-6 and TRBJ2-5; TRBD2 aligns across 7 bases. Per germline, CDR1 SGHDT and CDR2 YYEEEE. The CDR3 contains 15 residues. The V segment lost 5 bases and the J segment 5 bases; nucleotides outside the gene matches: 12. The CDR3 sequence is CASSIRAGVYETQYF. CDR3 DNA sequence: TGTGCCAGCAGTATCCGGGCGGGGGTATATGAGACCCAGTACTTC. Filled out from reference TRBV5-6 and TRBJ2-5, the complete variable domain reads DAGVTQSPTHLIKTRGQQVTLRCSPKSGHDTVSWYQQALGQGPQFIFQYYEEEERQRGNFPDRFSGHQFPNYSSELNVNALLLGDSALYLCASSIRAGVYETQYFGPGTRLLVL.

The chain employs TRBV19 and TRBJ1-2; no definite D call. The germline CDR1 and CDR2 sequences are LNHDA and SQIVND (reference sequence). V lost 6 bases and J 4 bases, leaving 12 bases between the germline ends. This CDR3 is built from 13 residues. CDR3 loop: CASSGQDGYGYTF. The CDR3 nucleotides read TGTGCCAGTAGCGGGCAAGATGGCTATGGCTACACCTTC.

V is TRBV18 and J is TRBJ1-5; D uncertain. CDR3 length equals 14 residues. Germline V lookup: CDR1 KGHSH, CDR2 LQKENI. V lost 3 bases to trimming and J lost 4 bases, with 10 bases between them. The CDR3 spells CASSPGGNNQPQHF. DNA for the CDR3: TGTGCCAGCTCACCGGGAGGGAATAATCAGCCCCAGCATTTT.

The rearrangement uses TRBV29-1 and TRBJ1-4; possibly TRBD1 for D (6 bases). The CDR3 sequence is 13 residues long. V lost 6 bases to trimming and J lost 6 bases, with 14 bases between them. Germline CDR1 is SQVTM and CDR2 is ANQGSEA. The CDR3 protein is CSVQTGIYEKLFF. The CDR3 DNA reads as TGCAGCGTCCAGACAGGAATATATGAAAAACTGTTTTTT.

The chain carries TRBV19 and TRBJ2-1; TRBD2 agrees at 13 bases. CDR1 is LNHDA and CDR2 is SQIVND in the germline V gene (reference sequence). After removal of 6 bases from V and 8 bases from J, the junction contained 4 bases not matched to a gene. The CDR3 is 14 residues long. CDR3 loop: CASRGTSGAHEQFF. CDR3 DNA sequence: TGTGCCAGTAGAGGGACTAGCGGGGCCCATGAGCAGTTCTTC.

The V and J genes are TRBV21-1 and TRBJ2-7. TRBV21-1 is shown as a pseudogene. The CDR3 consists of 17 residues. CDR3 loop: CASSKPGWTPSSYEQYF. The CDR3 DNA is TGTGCCAGCAGCAAGCCAGGGTGGACTCCTAGCTCCTACGAGCAGTACTTC.

In DNA form, the CDR3 reads TGTGCCAGCAGCTTAACCGTTGAGCAGTACTTC. Translation gives CASSLTVEQYF. The chain combines TRBV7-2 with TRBJ2-7; D unresolved. CDR1 and CDR2 (germline): SGHTA, FQGNSA. The CDR3 has 11 amino acids. The V gene lost 2 bases and the J gene lost 7 bases, with 6 bases spanning the gap.

This chain links TRBV15 with TRBJ2-5, with 11 bases that match TRBD1. The CDR3 extends over 18 amino acids. V dropped 3 bases and J dropped 1; count of bases not matched to a gene: 10. Germline values: CDR1 LNHNV, CDR2 YYDKDF (reference sequence). The CDR3 protein is CATSRNLGTGGPQETQYF. The CDR3 nucleotides are TGTGCCACCAGCAGGAACCTAGGGACAGGGGGTCCCCAAGAGACCCAGTACTTC.